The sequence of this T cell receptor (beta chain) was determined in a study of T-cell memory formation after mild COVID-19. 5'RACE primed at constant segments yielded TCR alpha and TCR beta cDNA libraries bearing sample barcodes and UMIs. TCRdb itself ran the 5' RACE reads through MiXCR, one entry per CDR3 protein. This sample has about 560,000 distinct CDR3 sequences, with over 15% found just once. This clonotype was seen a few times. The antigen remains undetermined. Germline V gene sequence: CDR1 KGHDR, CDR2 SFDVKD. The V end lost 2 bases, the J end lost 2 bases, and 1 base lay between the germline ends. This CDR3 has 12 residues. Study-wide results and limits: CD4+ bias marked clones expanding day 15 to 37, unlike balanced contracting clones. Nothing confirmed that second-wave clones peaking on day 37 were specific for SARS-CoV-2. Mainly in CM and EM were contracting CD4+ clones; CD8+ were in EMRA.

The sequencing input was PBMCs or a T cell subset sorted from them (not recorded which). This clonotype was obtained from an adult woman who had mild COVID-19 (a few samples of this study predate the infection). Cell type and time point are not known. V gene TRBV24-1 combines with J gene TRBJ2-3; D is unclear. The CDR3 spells CATSDYTDTQYF. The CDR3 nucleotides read TGTGCCACCAGTGATTACACAGATACGCAGTATTTT.